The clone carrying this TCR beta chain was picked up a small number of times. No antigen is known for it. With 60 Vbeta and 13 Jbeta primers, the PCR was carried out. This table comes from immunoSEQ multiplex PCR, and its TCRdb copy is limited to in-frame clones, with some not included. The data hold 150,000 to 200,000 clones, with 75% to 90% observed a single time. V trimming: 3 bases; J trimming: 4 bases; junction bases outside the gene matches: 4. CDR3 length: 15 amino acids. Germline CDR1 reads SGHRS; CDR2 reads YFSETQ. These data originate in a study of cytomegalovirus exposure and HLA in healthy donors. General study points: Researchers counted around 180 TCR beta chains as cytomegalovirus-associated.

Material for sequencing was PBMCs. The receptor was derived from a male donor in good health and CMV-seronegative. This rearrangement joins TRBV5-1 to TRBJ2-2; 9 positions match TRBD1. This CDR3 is CASSSGQGVTGELFF. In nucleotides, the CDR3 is TGCGCCAGCAGCTCGGGACAGGGAGTCACCGGGGAGCTGTTTTTT.